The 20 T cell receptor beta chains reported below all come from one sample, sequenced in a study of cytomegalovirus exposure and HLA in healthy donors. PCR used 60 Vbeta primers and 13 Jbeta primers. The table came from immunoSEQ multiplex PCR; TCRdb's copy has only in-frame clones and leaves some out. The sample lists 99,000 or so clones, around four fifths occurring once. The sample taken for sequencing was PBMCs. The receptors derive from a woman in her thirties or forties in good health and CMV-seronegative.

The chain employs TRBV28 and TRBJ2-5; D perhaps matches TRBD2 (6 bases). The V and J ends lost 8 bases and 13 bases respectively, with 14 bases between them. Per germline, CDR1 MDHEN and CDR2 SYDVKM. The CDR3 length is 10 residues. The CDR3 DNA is TGTGCCAGCTGGGGGGAGGCTTGGTACTTC. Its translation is CASWGEAWYF.

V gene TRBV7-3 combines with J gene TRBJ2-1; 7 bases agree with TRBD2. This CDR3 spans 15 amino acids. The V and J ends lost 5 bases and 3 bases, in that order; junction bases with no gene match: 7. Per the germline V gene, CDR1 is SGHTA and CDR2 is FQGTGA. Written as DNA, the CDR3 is TGTGCCAGCAGCATCGGGGGAGGGATCTACAATGAGCAGTTCTTC. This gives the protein CASSIGGGIYNEQFF.

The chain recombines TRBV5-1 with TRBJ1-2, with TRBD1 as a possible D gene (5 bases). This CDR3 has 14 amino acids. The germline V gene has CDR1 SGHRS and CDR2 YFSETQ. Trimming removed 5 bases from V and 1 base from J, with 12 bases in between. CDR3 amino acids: CASRIDQGNYGYTF. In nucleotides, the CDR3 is TGCGCCAGCAGAATAGATCAGGGTAACTATGGCTACACCTTC.

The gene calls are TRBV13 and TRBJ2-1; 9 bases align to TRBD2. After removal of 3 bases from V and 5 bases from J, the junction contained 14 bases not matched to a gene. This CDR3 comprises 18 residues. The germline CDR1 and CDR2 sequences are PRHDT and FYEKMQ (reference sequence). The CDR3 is CASSFTTSGYLLDNEQFF. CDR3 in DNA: TGTGCCAGCAGCTTCACTACTAGCGGGTACCTTCTGGACAATGAGCAGTTCTTC. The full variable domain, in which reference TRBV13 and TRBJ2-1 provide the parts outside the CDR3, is AAGVIQSPRHLIKEKRETATLKCYPIPRHDTVYWYQQGPGQDPQFLISFYEKMQSDKGSIPDRFSAQQFSDYHSELNMSSLELGDSALYFCASSFTTSGYLLDNEQFFGPGTRLTVL.

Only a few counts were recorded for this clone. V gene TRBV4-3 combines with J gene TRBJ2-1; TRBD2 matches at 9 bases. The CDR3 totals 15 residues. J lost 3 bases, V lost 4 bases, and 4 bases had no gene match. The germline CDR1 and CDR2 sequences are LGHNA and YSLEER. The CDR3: CASSPSSGIYNEQFF. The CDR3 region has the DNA TGCGCCAGCAGCCCCTCTAGCGGGATCTACAATGAGCAGTTCTTC.

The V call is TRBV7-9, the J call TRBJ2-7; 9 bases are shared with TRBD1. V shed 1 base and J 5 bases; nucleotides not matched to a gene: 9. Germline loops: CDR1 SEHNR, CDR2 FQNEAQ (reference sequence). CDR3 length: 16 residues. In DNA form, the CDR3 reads TGTGCCAGCAGCTTAGGTTCGGGGACAGGGCACCACGAGCAGTACTTC. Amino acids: CASSLGSGTGHHEQYF.

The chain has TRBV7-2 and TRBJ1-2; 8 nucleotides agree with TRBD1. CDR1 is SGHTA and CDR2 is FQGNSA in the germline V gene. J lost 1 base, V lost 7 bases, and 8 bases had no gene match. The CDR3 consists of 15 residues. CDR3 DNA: TGTGCCAGCAACCCTTCGGGACAGGATAACTATGGCTACACCTTC. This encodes CASNPSGQDNYGYTF.

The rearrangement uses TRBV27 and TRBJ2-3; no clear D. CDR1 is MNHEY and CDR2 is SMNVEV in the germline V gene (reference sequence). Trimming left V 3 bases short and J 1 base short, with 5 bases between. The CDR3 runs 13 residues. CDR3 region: CASSFRGTDTQYF. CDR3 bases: TGTGCCAGCAGTTTTAGAGGCACAGATACGCAGTATTTT.

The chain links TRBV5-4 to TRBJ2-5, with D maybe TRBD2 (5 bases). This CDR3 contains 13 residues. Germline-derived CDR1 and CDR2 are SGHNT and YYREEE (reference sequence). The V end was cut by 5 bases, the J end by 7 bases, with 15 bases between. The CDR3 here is CASSRDTEGTQYF. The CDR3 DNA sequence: TGTGCCAGCAGTCGCGATACCGAGGGGACCCAGTACTTC.

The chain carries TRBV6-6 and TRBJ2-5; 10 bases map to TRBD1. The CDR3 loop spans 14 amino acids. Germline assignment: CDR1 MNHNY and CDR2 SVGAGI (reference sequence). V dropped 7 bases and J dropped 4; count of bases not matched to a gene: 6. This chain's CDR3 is CASTTRDRGETQYF. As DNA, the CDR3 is TGTGCCAGCACCACCCGGGACAGGGGAGAGACCCAGTACTTC.

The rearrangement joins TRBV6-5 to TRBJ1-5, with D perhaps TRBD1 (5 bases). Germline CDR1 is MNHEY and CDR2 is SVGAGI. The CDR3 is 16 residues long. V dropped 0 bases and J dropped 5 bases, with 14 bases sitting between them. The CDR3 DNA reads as TGTGCCAGCAGTTACTCGTCGGGGGAGAGCCATCAGCCCCAGCATTTT. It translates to CASSYSSGESHQPQHF.

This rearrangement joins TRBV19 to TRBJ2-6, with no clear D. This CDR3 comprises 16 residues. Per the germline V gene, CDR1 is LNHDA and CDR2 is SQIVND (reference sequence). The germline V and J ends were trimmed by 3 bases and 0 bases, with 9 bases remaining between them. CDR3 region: CASSISHTSGANVLTF. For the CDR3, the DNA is TGTGCCAGTAGTATCTCCCACACCTCTGGGGCCAACGTCCTGACTTTC.

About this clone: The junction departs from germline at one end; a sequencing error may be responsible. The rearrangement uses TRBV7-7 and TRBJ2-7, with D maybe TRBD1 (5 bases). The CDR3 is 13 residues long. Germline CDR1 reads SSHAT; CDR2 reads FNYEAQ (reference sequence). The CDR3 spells CASSLVQGSEQYF. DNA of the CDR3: TGTGCTAGCAGCTTAGTGCAGGGATCCGAGCAGTACTTC.

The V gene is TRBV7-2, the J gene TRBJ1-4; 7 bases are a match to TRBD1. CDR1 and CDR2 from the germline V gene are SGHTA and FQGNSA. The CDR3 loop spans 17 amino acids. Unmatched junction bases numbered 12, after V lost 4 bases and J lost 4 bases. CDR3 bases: TGTGCCAGCAGCTCGCACTTACAGGGGAGGAGTAATGAAAAACTGTTTTTT. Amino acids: CASSSHLQGRSNEKLFF.

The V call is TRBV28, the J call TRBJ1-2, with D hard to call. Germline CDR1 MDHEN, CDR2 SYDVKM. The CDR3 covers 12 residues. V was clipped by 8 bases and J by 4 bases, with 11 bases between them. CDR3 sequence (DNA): TGTGCCAGCGTGTCGAGCCTCTATGGCTACACCTTC. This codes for CASVSSLYGYTF.

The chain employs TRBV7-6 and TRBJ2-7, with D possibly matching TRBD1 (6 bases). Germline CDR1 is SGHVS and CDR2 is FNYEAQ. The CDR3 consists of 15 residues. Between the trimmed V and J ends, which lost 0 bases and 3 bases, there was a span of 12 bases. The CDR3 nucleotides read TGTGCCAGCAGCTTAGCCGGGCAGGGGCTCTACGAGCAGTACTTC. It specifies CASSLAGQGLYEQYF.

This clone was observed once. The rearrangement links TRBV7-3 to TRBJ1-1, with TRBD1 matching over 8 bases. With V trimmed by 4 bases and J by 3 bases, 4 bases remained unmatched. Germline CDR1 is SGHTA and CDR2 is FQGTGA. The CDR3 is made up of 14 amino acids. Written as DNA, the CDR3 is TGTGCCAGCAGCTCCCAGGGGGCGGACACTGAAGCTTTCTTT. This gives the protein CASSSQGADTEAFF.

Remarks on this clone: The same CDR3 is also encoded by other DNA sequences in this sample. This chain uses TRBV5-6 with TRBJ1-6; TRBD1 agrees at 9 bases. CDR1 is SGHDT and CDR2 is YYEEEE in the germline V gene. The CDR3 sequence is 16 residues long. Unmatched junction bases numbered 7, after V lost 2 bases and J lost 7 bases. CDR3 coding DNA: TGTGCCAGCAGCTTTCCTTACGGGACAGGGAATTCACCCCTCCACTTT. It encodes CASSFPYGTGNSPLHF.

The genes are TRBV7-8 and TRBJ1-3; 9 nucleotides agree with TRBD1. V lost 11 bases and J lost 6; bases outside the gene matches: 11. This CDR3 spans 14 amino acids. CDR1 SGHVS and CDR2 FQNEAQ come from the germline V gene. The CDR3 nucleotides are TGTGCCGGCACAGGGGGCGATATAGAAAACACCATATATTTT. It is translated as CAGTGGDIENTIYF.

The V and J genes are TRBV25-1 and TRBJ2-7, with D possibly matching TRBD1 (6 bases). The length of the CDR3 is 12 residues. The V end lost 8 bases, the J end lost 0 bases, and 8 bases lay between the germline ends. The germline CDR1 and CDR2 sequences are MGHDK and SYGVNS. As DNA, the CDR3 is TGTGCCAGCCGGGACAACTCCTACGAGCAGTACTTC. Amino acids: CASRDNSYEQYF.